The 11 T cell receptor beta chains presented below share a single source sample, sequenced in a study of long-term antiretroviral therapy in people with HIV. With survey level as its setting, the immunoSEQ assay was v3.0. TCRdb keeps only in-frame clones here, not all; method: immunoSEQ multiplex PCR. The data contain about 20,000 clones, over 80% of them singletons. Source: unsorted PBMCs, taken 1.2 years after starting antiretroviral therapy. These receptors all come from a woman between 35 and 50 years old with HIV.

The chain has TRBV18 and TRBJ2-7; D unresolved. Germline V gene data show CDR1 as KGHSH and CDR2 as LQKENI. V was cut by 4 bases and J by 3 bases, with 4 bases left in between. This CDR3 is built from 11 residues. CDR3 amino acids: CASSLDYEQYF. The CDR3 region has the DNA TGTGCCAGCTCACTGGACTACGAGCAGTACTTC.

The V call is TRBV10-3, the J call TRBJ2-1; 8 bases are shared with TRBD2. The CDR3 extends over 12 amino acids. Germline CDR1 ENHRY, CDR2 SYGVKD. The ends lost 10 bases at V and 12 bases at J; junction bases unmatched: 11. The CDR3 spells CASSGGSSGQFF. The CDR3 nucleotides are TGTGCCAGCAGCGGGGGATCGTCGGGGCAGTTCTTC.

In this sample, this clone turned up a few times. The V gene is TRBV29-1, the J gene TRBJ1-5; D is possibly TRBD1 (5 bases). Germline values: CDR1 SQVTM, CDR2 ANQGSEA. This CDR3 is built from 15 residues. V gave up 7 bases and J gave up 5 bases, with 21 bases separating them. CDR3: CSAISDRGEDQPQHF. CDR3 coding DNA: TGCAGCGCTATAAGTGATAGGGGTGAGGATCAGCCCCAGCATTTT.

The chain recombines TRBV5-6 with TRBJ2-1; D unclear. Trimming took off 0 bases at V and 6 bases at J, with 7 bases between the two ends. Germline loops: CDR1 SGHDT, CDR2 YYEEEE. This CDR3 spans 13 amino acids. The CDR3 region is CASSLAPVNEQFF. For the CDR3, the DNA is TGTGCCAGCAGCTTGGCGCCTGTCAATGAGCAGTTCTTC.

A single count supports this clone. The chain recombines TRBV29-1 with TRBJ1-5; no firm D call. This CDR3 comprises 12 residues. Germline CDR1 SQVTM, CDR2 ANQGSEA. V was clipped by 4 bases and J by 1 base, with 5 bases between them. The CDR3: CSVVDSNQPQHF. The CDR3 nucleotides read TGCAGCGTTGTGGACAGCAATCAGCCCCAGCATTTT.

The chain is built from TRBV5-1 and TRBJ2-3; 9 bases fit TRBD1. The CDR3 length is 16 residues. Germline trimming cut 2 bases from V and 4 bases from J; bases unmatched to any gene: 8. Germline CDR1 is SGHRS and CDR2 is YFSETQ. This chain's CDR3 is CASSLGTGKDSDTQYF. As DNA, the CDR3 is TGCGCCAGCAGCTTAGGGACAGGGAAGGATTCAGATACGCAGTATTTT.

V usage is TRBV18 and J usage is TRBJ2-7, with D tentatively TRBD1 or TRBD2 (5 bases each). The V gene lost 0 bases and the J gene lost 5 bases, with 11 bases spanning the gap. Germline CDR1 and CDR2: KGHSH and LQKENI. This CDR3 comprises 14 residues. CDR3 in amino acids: CASSPPSEGHEQYF. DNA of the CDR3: TGTGCCAGCTCACCACCCTCCGAGGGGCACGAGCAGTACTTC.

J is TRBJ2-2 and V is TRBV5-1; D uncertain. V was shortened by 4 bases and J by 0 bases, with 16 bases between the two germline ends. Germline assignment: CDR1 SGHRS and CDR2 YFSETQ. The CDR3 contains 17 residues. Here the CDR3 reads CASSPLPGQANTGELFF. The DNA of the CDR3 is TGCGCCAGCAGCCCACTCCCTGGGCAGGCGAACACCGGGGAGCTGTTTTTT.

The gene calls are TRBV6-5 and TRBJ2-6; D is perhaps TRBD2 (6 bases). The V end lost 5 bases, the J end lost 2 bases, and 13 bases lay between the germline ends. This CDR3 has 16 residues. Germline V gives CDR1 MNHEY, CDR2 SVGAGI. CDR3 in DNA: TGTGCCAGCAGTAACTACGGGGGTCCTGGGGCCAACGTCCTGACTTTC. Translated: CASSNYGGPGANVLTF.

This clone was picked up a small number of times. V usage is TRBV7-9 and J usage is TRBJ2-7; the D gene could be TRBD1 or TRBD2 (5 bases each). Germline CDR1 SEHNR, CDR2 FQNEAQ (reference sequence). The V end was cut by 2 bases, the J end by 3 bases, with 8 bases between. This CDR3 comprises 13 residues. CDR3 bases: TGTGCCAGCAGCTTACAGGGAGACTACGAGCAGTACTTC. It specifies CASSLQGDYEQYF. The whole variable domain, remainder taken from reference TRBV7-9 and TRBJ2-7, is DTGVSQNPRHKITKRGQNVTFRCDPISEHNRLYWYRQTLGQGPEFLTYFQNEAQLEKSRLLSDRFSAERPKGSFSTLEIQRTEQGDSAMYLCASSLQGDYEQYFGPGTRLTVT.

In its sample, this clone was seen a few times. The CDR3 reads CASSTESDTQYF. The DNA for the CDR3 is TGTGCCAGCAGCACAGAGTCAGATACGCAGTATTTT. The genes are TRBV14 and TRBJ2-3; D unclear. Germline assignment: CDR1 SGHDN and CDR2 FVKESK. The V and J ends lost 5 bases and 4 bases respectively, with 7 bases between them. This CDR3 is built from 12 residues.